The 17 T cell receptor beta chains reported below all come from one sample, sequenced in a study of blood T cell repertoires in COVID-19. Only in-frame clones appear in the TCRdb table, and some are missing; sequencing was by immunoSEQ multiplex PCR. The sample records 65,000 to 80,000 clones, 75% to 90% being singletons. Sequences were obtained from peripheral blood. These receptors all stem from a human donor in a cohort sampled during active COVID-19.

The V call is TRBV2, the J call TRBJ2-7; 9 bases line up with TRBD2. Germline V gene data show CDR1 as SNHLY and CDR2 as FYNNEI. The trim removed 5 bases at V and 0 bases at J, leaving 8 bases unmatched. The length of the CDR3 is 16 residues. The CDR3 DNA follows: TGTGCCAGCAGTCAGTCTCTAGCGGGGTCCTCCTACGAGCAGTACTTC. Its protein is CASSQSLAGSSYEQYF.

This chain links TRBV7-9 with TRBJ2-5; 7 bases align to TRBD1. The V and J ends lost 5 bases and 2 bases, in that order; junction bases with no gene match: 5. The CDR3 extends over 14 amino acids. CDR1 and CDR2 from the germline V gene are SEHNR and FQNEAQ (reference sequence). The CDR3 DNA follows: TGTGCCAGCAGCCTCATACAGGGGCAAGAGACCCAGTACTTC. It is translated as CASSLIQGQETQYF.

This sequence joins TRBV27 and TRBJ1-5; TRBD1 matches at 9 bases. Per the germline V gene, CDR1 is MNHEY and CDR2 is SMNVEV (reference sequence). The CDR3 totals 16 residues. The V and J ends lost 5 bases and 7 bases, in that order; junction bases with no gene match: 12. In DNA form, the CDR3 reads TGTGCCAGCAGTCCAGACCCACAGGGGGCGAGGCAGCCCCAGCATTTT. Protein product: CASSPDPQGARQPQHF.

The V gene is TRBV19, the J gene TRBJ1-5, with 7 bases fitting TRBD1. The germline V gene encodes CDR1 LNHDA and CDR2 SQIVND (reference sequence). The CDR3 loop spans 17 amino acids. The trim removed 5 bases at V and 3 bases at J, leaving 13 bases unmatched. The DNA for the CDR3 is TGTGCCAGTAGTCCCCGGAGGACCGGGACAGTCAATCAGCCCCAGCATTTT. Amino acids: CASSPRRTGTVNQPQHF.

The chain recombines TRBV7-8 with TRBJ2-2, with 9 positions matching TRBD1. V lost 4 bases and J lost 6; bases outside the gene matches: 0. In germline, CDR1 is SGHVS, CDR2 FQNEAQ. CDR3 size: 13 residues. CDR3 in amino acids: CASSWDRAGELFF. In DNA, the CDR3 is TGTGCCAGCAGCTGGGACAGGGCCGGGGAGCTGTTTTTT.

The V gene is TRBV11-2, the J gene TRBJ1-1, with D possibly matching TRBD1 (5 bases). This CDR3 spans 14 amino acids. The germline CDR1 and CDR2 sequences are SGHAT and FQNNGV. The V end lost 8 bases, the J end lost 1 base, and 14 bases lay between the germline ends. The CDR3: CASVGGSSNTEAFF. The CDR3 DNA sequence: TGTGCCAGCGTGGGGGGGTCCTCGAACACTGAAGCTTTCTTT.

CDR3 amino acids: CASSRGKNQPQHF. The CDR3 DNA sequence: TGTGCCAGCAGCAGGGGGAAAAATCAGCCCCAGCATTTT. The genes are TRBV2 and TRBJ1-5; TRBD1 matches at 7 bases. CDR3 length: 13 amino acids. Germline V gene lookup returns CDR1 SNHLY and CDR2 FYNNEI. The J segment lost 4 bases and the V segment lost 6 bases, leaving 3 bases of the junction unmatched.

DNA for the CDR3: TGTGCCAGTAGGGGCCAGGGAACCACTGAAGCTTTCTTT. This codes for CASRGQGTTEAFF. The chain is built from TRBV19 and TRBJ1-1; D perhaps matches TRBD1 (5 bases). Germline CDR1 is LNHDA and CDR2 is SQIVND (reference sequence). CDR3 length: 13 amino acids. V dropped 6 bases and J dropped 4 bases, with 12 bases sitting between them.

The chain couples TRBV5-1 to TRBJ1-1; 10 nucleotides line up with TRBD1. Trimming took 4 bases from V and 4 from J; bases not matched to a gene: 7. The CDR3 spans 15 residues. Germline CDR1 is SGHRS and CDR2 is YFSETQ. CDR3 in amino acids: CASSLSGQGTTEAFF. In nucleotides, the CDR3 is TGCGCCAGCAGCCTGTCGGGACAGGGGACCACTGAAGCTTTCTTT.

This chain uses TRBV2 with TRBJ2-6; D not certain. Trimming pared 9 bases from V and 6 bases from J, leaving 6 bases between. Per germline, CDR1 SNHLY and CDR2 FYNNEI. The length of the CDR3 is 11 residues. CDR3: CASAEANVLTF. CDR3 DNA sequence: TGTGCCAGTGCGGAGGCCAACGTCCTGACTTTC.

The CDR3 sequence is CASSLGLAGLNEQFF. In DNA form, the CDR3 reads TGCGCCAGCAGCTTGGGCCTAGCGGGGTTAAATGAGCAGTTCTTC. The V and J genes are TRBV5-1 and TRBJ2-1, with 9 bases lining up with TRBD2. The V and J ends lost 0 bases and 7 bases, in that order; junction bases with no gene match: 5. Looked up from germline, CDR1 is SGHRS and CDR2 is YFSETQ. The CDR3 sequence is 15 residues long.

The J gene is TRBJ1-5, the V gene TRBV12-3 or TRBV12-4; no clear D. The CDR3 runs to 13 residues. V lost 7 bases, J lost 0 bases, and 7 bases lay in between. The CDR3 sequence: CASTGGSNQPQHF. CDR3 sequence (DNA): TGTGCCAGCACGGGAGGTAGCAATCAGCCCCAGCATTTT.

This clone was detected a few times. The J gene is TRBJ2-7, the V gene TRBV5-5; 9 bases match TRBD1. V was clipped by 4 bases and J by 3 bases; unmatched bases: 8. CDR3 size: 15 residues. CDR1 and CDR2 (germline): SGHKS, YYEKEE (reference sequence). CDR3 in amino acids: CASSPGTGSFYEQYF. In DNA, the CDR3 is TGTGCCAGCAGCCCGGGGACAGGGTCGTTCTACGAGCAGTACTTC. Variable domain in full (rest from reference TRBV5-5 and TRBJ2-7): DAGVTQSPTHLIKTRGQQVTLRCSPISGHKSVSWYQQVLGQGPQFIFQYYEKEERGRGNFPDRFSARQFPNYSSELNVNALLLGDSALYLCASSPGTGSFYEQYFGPGTRLTVT.

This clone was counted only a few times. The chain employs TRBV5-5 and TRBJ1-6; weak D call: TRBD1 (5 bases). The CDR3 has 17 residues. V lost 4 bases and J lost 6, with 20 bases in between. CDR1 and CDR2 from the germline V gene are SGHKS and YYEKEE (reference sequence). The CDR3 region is CASSGGAGLGGNSPLHF. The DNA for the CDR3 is TGTGCCAGCAGCGGGGGAGCAGGGCTGGGGGGTAATTCACCCCTCCACTTT.

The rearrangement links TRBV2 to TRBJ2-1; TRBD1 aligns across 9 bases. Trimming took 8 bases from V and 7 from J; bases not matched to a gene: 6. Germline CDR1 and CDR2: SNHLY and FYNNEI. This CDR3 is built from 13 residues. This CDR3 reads CASLRDRVNEQFF. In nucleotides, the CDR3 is TGTGCCAGCCTCCGGGACAGGGTAAATGAGCAGTTCTTC.

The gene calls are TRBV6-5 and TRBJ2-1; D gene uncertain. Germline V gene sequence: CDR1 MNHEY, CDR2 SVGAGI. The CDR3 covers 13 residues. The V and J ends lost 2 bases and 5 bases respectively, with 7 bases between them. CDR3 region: CASSYRLDNEQFF. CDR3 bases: TGTGCCAGCAGTTACAGACTCGACAATGAGCAGTTCTTC.

The CDR3 reads CASSSLGQGLEQYF. The CDR3 DNA follows: TGTGCCAGCAGCTCCCTGGGACAGGGGCTGGAGCAGTACTTC. The chain combines TRBV7-8 with TRBJ2-7; 10 nucleotides agree with TRBD1. After removal of 4 bases from V and 7 bases from J, the junction contained 7 bases not matched to a gene. This CDR3 is built from 14 residues. Looked up from germline, CDR1 is SGHVS and CDR2 is FQNEAQ.